This TCR beta chain was profiled in a study of shared clonotypes between healthy human individuals. Points from the study as a whole: Estimated richness values were generally larger in naive subsets than in memory subsets.

As concerns this clone: Its antigen is unknown.

Clones were sequenced by immunoSEQ multiplex PCR, and TCRdb holds only the in-frame ones, with some missing. The data contain about 2.4 million clones, around 90% of them singletons. The CDR3 loop spans 15 amino acids. The germline V gene encodes CDR1 MGHRA and CDR2 YSYEKL. The ends were cut back, 8 bases at V and 3 bases at J, with 18 bases in the middle. The TCR comes from a man younger than 35 in good health. The chain couples TRBV4-1 to TRBJ2-3; the D is unclear. Sequences were obtained from naive CD4+ T cells sorted from blood. Subset reported: CD45RA+ positively selected. This chain's CDR3 is CASSPRHPRTDTQYF. CDR3 sequence (DNA): TGCGCCAGCTCCCCGCGGCACCCACGAACAGATACGCAGTATTTT.